The 18 T cell receptor beta chains below were found in one sample sequenced in a study of blood T cell repertoires in COVID-19. Repertoires were generated with immunoSEQ multiplex PCR, while TCRdb's copy carries only in-frame clones and drops some. The table lists some 180,000 clones, roughly 76% of them singletons. Material for sequencing was peripheral blood. These receptors all stem from a woman between 35 and 50 years old with COVID-19, enrolled during active disease.

The V gene is TRBV9, the J gene TRBJ2-2, with D possibly TRBD2 on 5 matching bases. This CDR3 has 16 residues. Germline loops: CDR1 SGDLS, CDR2 YYNGEE. Trimming removed 5 bases at V and 6 bases at J, with 20 bases between. The CDR3: CASSGSEGMLAGELFF. The DNA for the CDR3 is TGTGCCAGCAGTGGATCAGAGGGAATGTTGGCCGGGGAGCTGTTTTTT.

This clone was recorded only once. The rearrangement joins TRBV6-6 to TRBJ2-4; weak D call: TRBD1 (6 bases). The CDR3 contains 14 residues. Trimming removed 2 bases at V and 1 base at J, with 6 bases between. Germline V gene sequence: CDR1 MNHNY, CDR2 SVGAGI (reference sequence). This CDR3 reads CASSYTGAKNIQYF. In nucleotides, the CDR3 is TGTGCCAGCAGTTACACAGGGGCCAAAAACATTCAGTACTTC.

This sequence joins TRBV3-1 (or the pseudogene TRBV3-2) and TRBJ2-2, with 7 bases that match TRBD2. The germline V gene has CDR1 LGHDT and CDR2 YNNKEL (reference sequence). V was clipped by 4 bases and J by 3 bases; unmatched bases: 5. The CDR3 extends over 15 amino acids. CDR3 sequence: CASSRQRGYTGELFF. The CDR3, as DNA: TGTGCCAGCAGCCGCCAGCGGGGATACACCGGGGAGCTGTTTTTT.

This chain connects TRBV15 to TRBJ2-2; 8 bases are a match to TRBD1. There are 16 residues in the CDR3. J gave up 4 bases and V 4 bases, and 8 bases lay outside the gene matches. CDR1 is LNHNV, CDR2 YYDKDF, per germline (reference sequence). The DNA of the CDR3 is TGTGCCACCAGCACAAGGCACAGGGGGTTCACCGGGGAGCTGTTTTTT. It specifies CATSTRHRGFTGELFF.

The rearrangement joins TRBV5-1 to TRBJ2-6, with D possibly TRBD1 on 6 matching bases. CDR1 and CDR2 from the germline V gene are SGHRS and YFSETQ. The CDR3 is 16 residues long. V was cut by 4 bases and J by 0 bases, with 11 bases left in between. The CDR3: CASSTSDSSGANVLTF. Written as DNA, the CDR3 is TGCGCCAGCAGCACCTCGGACAGCTCTGGGGCCAACGTCCTGACTTTC. The whole variable domain, filled in from reference TRBV5-1 and TRBJ2-6, reads KAGVTQTPRYLIKTRGQQVTLSCSPISGHRSVSWYQQTPGQGLQFLFEYFSETQRNKGNFPGRFSGRQFSNSRSEMNVSTLELGDSALYLCASSTSDSSGANVLTFGAGSRLTVL.

The chain employs TRBV27 and TRBJ2-5; the D is unclear. The germline gives CDR1 MNHEY, CDR2 SMNVEV (reference sequence). V was trimmed by 3 bases and J by 5 bases, leaving 13 bases between them. This CDR3 has 14 amino acids. This CDR3 is CASSLAALGETQYF. The CDR3 DNA reads TGTGCCAGCAGTTTGGCGGCGCTCGGTGAGACCCAGTACTTC.

The chain joins TRBV5-5 to TRBJ1-5; TRBD1 might be the D (5 bases). Per germline, CDR1 SGHKS and CDR2 YYEKEE (reference sequence). This CDR3 contains 16 residues. Trimming shortened V by 4 bases and J by 6 bases, and 20 bases separated the two germline ends. The CDR3 reads CASSDEPGPGVQPQHF. CDR3 in DNA: TGTGCCAGCAGCGACGAACCGGGGCCGGGGGTTCAGCCCCAGCATTTT.

The V gene is TRBV19, the J gene TRBJ2-6; TRBD2 aligns across 8 bases. V shed 3 bases, J shed 0 bases, and the junction held 7 bases outside the gene matches. The CDR3 totals 18 residues. Germline values: CDR1 LNHDA, CDR2 SQIVND (reference sequence). The CDR3 DNA sequence: TGTGCCAGTAGTATTGGGCACGGGGGGGGCTCTGGGGCCAACGTCCTGACTTTC. It codes for CASSIGHGGGSGANVLTF.

This rearrangement joins TRBV27 to TRBJ2-5; TRBD1 agrees at 7 bases. Per the germline V gene, CDR1 is MNHEY and CDR2 is SMNVEV (reference sequence). The CDR3 spans 16 residues. V dropped 0 bases and J dropped 1; count of bases not matched to a gene: 5. The CDR3 loop reads CASSLSATGRQETQYF. The DNA of the CDR3 is TGTGCCAGCAGTTTATCCGCGACAGGGCGCCAAGAGACCCAGTACTTC.

V and J are TRBV15 and TRBJ1-2; D not certain. The CDR3 loop spans 14 amino acids. V lost 1 base, J lost 4 bases, and 10 bases lay in between. The germline V gene encodes CDR1 LNHNV and CDR2 YYDKDF (reference sequence). The CDR3 loop reads CATSRVGSSYGYTF. The CDR3 region has the DNA TGTGCCACCAGCAGAGTGGGCTCTTCCTATGGCTACACCTTC.

The CDR3 reads CASSLVKAAEETQYF. For the CDR3, the DNA is TGCGCCAGCAGCCTCGTTAAAGCCGCCGAAGAGACCCAGTACTTC. The rearrangement uses TRBV4-1 and TRBJ2-5; D unclear. This CDR3 comprises 15 residues. CDR1 and CDR2 (germline): MGHRA, YSYEKL. Trimming took off 4 bases at V and 3 bases at J, with 15 bases between the two ends.

This clone was detected a few times. This sequence joins TRBV5-1 and TRBJ2-4, with 9 bases fitting TRBD1. CDR1 and CDR2 from the germline V gene are SGHRS and YFSETQ. This CDR3 comprises 17 residues. V lost 2 bases and J lost 1; bases outside the gene matches: 7. The chain's CDR3 is CASSLGYRGLAKNIQYF. As DNA, the CDR3 is TGCGCCAGCAGCTTAGGTTACAGGGGGCTGGCCAAAAACATTCAGTACTTC.

The V call is TRBV18, the J call TRBJ2-2; D possibly corresponds to TRBD2 (7 bases). Trimming stripped 0 bases from V and 2 bases from J, with 13 bases between. The germline V gene encodes CDR1 KGHSH and CDR2 LQKENI. This CDR3 has 17 residues. As DNA, the CDR3 is TGTGCCAGCTCACCACCGTCACGGGGGGCTAACACCGGGGAGCTGTTTTTT. Translation: CASSPPSRGANTGELFF.

This clone came up once. CDR3 protein: CASRTSWSSYNEQFF. The CDR3 DNA reads as TGTGCCAGCAGGACCAGCTGGAGCTCCTACAATGAGCAGTTCTTC. The chain uses TRBV6-5 and TRBJ2-1; D is unclear. The CDR3 contains 15 residues. Germline loops: CDR1 MNHEY, CDR2 SVGAGI. V was pared by 6 bases and J by 0 bases, with 12 bases between.

The chain has TRBV12-5 and TRBJ1-1, with 10 bases identical to TRBD1. CDR1 and CDR2 (germline): LGHNT, FRNRAP. V was pared by 8 bases and J by 0 bases, with 9 bases of the junction left unmatched. This CDR3 region has 16 residues. CDR3 nucleotides: TGTGCTAGTACCTCCGGGACAGGGGCCATGAACACTGAAGCTTTCTTT. This codes for CASTSGTGAMNTEAFF.

CDR3 DNA sequence: TGTGCCAGCAGGGGTACTGCGCCAGGAGGTGAAAAACTGTTTTTT. Residues: CASRGTAPGGEKLFF. V and J are TRBV11-1 and TRBJ1-4; the D is unclear. This CDR3 comprises 15 residues. Germline-derived CDR1 and CDR2 are SGHAT and FQDESV (reference sequence). V was cut by 6 bases and J by 7 bases, with 18 bases left in between.

The rearrangement uses TRBV5-5 and TRBJ2-7, with 11 positions matching TRBD1. Trimming cost V 3 bases and J 0 bases; bases outside gene matches: 5. The CDR3 is 16 residues long. Germline assignment: CDR1 SGHKS and CDR2 YYEKEE (reference sequence). The chain's CDR3 is CASSWDRGRNSYEQYF. CDR3 DNA: TGTGCCAGCAGCTGGGACAGGGGGAGAAACTCCTACGAGCAGTACTTC.

V gene TRBV30 combines with J gene TRBJ1-5, with D tentatively TRBD1 (6 bases). There are 14 residues in the CDR3. Trimming removed 8 bases at V and 0 bases at J, with 14 bases between. Germline loops: CDR1 GTSNPN, CDR2 SVGIG (reference sequence). In DNA form, the CDR3 reads TGTGCCGCCAAGGCGACAGGTAGCAATCAGCCCCAGCATTTT. Translation gives CAAKATGSNQPQHF.